The 19 T cell receptor beta chains below were found in one sample sequenced in a study of Tregs in tolerant kidney transplant recipients (dated by TCRdb to about 2019). The library was produced with the immunoSEQ multiplex PCR assay. TCRdb stores this immuneACCESS table with in-frame sequences only. Part of the clones is absent; in the studies checked, under half of the shortfall reflects unresolved V genes, and no reason is known for the rest. This sample is represented by more than 70,000 clones; about 91% of them were singletons. 1.6% of the sample comes from the top ten. Transplants used related donors with nonmyeloablative bone marrow transplantation; mixed chimerism was transient in the human trials. The sample here was CD4+ T cells from blood (PBMCs), taken 24 months after the transplant. The source of these receptors is a human patient who received a combined kidney and bone marrow transplant. It is possible that, after a transplant, some T cells come from the graft donor.

The CDR3 here is CASKLSNQPQHF. CDR3 coding DNA: TGTGCCAGCAAACTTAGCAATCAGCCCCAGCATTTT. The J gene is TRBJ1-5, the V gene TRBV6-1; D is ambiguous. CDR3 length: 12 amino acids. Trimming cost V 7 bases and J 0 bases, with 4 bases left between them. Germline V lookup: CDR1 MNHNS, CDR2 SASEGT.

This clone was counted once. The genes are TRBV5-1 and TRBJ2-3, with 7 nucleotides matching TRBD1. Germline V gene lookup returns CDR1 SGHRS and CDR2 YFSETQ. The CDR3 is 14 amino acids. V shed 3 bases and J 5 bases; nucleotides not matched to a gene: 6. CDR3 nucleotides: TGCGCCAGCAGCTCGACAGGGTTGTTAGATACGCAGTATTTT. Its translation is CASSSTGLLDTQYF.

V and J are TRBV19 and TRBJ2-7; 11 positions match TRBD1. Germline V gene data show CDR1 as LNHDA and CDR2 as SQIVND (reference sequence). J lost 4 bases, V lost 1 base, and 3 bases had no gene match. CDR3 size: 15 residues. This CDR3 is CASSIVGTGGYEQYF. CDR3 sequence (DNA): TGTGCCAGTAGTATAGTTGGGACAGGGGGTTACGAGCAGTACTTC.

The chain joins TRBV5-1 to TRBJ2-1; 9 bases align to TRBD1. The V and J ends lost 7 bases and 12 bases, in that order; junction bases with no gene match: 11. The CDR3 extends over 13 amino acids. Germline V gene data show CDR1 as SGHRS and CDR2 as YFSETQ. The CDR3: CASSPGQGDVQFF. In DNA form, the CDR3 reads TGCGCCAGCTCCCCGGGACAGGGAGATGTGCAGTTCTTC.

The chain carries TRBV2 and TRBJ2-5; a possible D gene is TRBD2 (7 bases). The germline V gene has CDR1 SNHLY and CDR2 FYNNEI. The CDR3 loop spans 12 amino acids. Trimming shortened V by 6 bases and J by 5 bases, and 10 bases separated the two germline ends. The CDR3 coding sequence is TGTGCCAGCAGCGGGGGGCGGGAGACCCAGTACTTC. It codes for CASSGGRETQYF.

This clone came up once. The rearrangement links TRBV7-2 to TRBJ2-7, with 8 bases fitting TRBD2. V was pared by 0 bases and J by 5 bases, with 6 bases of the junction left unmatched. Germline V lookup: CDR1 SGHTA, CDR2 FQGNSA. The CDR3 totals 15 residues. This CDR3 reads CASSLAGTSNHEQYF. The CDR3 DNA follows: TGTGCCAGCAGCTTAGCCGGGACTAGTAACCACGAGCAGTACTTC.

The genes are TRBV21-1 and TRBJ2-6; TRBD1, the D gene given by the table, was not confirmed from the DNA. TRBV21-1 is given as a pseudogene. The CDR3 extends over 19 amino acids. The CDR3 bases are TGTGCCAGCAGCTCAAAGGACAGGATCGAGGGCTCTGGGGCCAACGTCCTGACTTTC. Translation: CASSSKDRIEGSGANVLTF.

The CDR3 sequence: CASSLLASPYQETQYF. DNA of the CDR3: TGTGCCAGCAGTTTACTAGCTTCCCCGTACCAAGAGACCCAGTACTTC. The rearrangement joins TRBV6-5 to TRBJ2-5; a weak D match, TRBD2 (6 bases). Germline values: CDR1 MNHEY, CDR2 SVGAGI. The CDR3 loop spans 16 amino acids. The V and J ends lost 4 bases and 0 bases respectively, with 15 bases between them.

About this clone: Compared with germline, one end of the junction differs, possibly owing to a read error. Additional DNA sequences in this sample encode the identical CDR3. The V gene is TRBV4-1, the J gene TRBJ1-6, with D perhaps TRBD1 (6 bases). The germline V gene has CDR1 MGHRA and CDR2 YSYEKL. The CDR3 has 18 residues. The CDR3 region has the DNA TGCGCCAGCAGCCAAGAGGGGGCAGGAAGCTCCTATAATTCCCCCCTCCACTTT. It codes for CASSQEGAGSSYNSPLHF.

This clone was detected once. This specimen includes other DNA sequences encoding the same CDR3. The chain carries TRBV9 and TRBJ1-6, with a possible D match to TRBD1 (6 bases). Trimming removed 3 bases at V and 3 bases at J, with 7 bases between. The CDR3 sequence is 14 residues long. Germline lookup yields CDR1 SGDLS and CDR2 YYNGEE. This CDR3 reads CASSGDIYNSPLHF. The CDR3 nucleotides read TGTGCCAGCAGCGGGGACATCTATAATTCACCCCTCCACTTT.

This clone was seen more than once but under ten times. V usage is TRBV6-5 and J usage is TRBJ1-2, with D perhaps matching TRBD1 (5 bases). CDR1 is MNHEY and CDR2 is SVGAGI in the germline V gene. The length of the CDR3 is 15 residues. Trimming cost V 6 bases and J 8 bases, with 22 bases left between them. The CDR3 sequence is CASSIEFRVSSGYTF. CDR3 DNA sequence: TGTGCCAGCAGCATAGAATTCAGGGTTTCCAGCGGCTACACCTTC.

In DNA, the CDR3 is TGTGCCAGTAGGCGGGTGACAGGGACGCAGTTCTTC. As protein: CASRRVTGTQFF. The rearrangement uses TRBV19 and TRBJ2-1; 7 nucleotides align to TRBD1. The junction had 8 bases not matched to a gene; V was cut back by 6 bases and J by 12 bases. In germline, CDR1 is LNHDA, CDR2 SQIVND (reference sequence). This CDR3 is 12 amino acids long.

This clone was seen once. The chain links TRBV19 to TRBJ1-3, with D unclear. CDR1 is LNHDA and CDR2 is SQIVND in the germline V gene (reference sequence). This CDR3 is built from 17 residues. With 5 bases removed from V and 0 bases from J, the gap between germline ends came to 17 bases. The CDR3 here is CASSWKPFHSSGNTIYF. CDR3 bases: TGTGCCAGTAGTTGGAAACCATTTCACAGCTCTGGAAACACCATATATTTT.

The DNA for the CDR3 is TGTGCCAGCAGCTTGGGGCTCCTCTGGGGGGGGTCTGCCTACGAGCAGTACTTC. This sequence encodes CASSLGLLWGGSAYEQYF. The rearrangement joins TRBV7-8 to TRBJ2-7; 7 bases line up with TRBD2. The germline V gene has CDR1 SGHVS and CDR2 FQNEAQ. The CDR3 is 18 residues long. J was trimmed by 2 bases and V by 3 bases; bases with no gene match: 16.

This clone was counted between two and nine times. The J gene is TRBJ1-4, the V gene TRBV4-1, with D uncertain. The CDR3 is 15 residues long. CDR1 and CDR2 from the germline V gene are MGHRA and YSYEKL. V lost 0 bases to trimming and J lost 5 bases, with 10 bases between them. The CDR3 region has the DNA TGCGCCAGCAGCCAAGATGTCGGGGAAAATGAAAAACTGTTTTTT. Translating gives CASSQDVGENEKLFF.

The gene calls are TRBV5-1 and TRBJ1-1, with D perhaps matching TRBD1 (5 bases). This CDR3 contains 15 residues. Germline CDR1 SGHRS, CDR2 YFSETQ. Trimming pared 9 bases from V and 1 base from J, leaving 19 bases between. Written as DNA, the CDR3 is TGCGCCACCACCCTTAACCCTCAGGGGAACACTGAAGCTTTCTTT. The encoded protein is CATTLNPQGNTEAFF.

This clone was seen more than once but under ten times. The gene calls are TRBV5-1 and TRBJ2-7; TRBD2 aligns across 9 bases. The CDR3 covers 15 residues. With 0 bases clipped from V and 5 bases from J, the junction kept 6 bases outside the gene matches. The germline V gene encodes CDR1 SGHRS and CDR2 YFSETQ. The chain's CDR3 is CASSLGGGRGDEQYF. CDR3 coding DNA: TGCGCCAGCAGCTTGGGCGGCGGGAGGGGCGACGAGCAGTACTTC. The whole variable domain, filled in from reference TRBV5-1 and TRBJ2-7, reads KAGVTQTPRYLIKTRGQQVTLSCSPISGHRSVSWYQQTPGQGLQFLFEYFSETQRNKGNFPGRFSGRQFSNSRSEMNVSTLELGDSALYLCASSLGGGRGDEQYFGPGTRLTVT.

The DNA of the CDR3 is TGTGCCAGCACGGTGGGGGGGTCGGGTTCACCCCTCCACTTT. As protein: CASTVGGSGSPLHF. The J gene is TRBJ1-6, the V gene TRBV25-1; D perhaps matches TRBD1 (5 bases). Trimming shortened V by 7 bases and J by 9 bases, and 16 bases separated the two germline ends. Germline values: CDR1 MGHDK, CDR2 SYGVNS. The CDR3 runs 14 residues.

This chain uses TRBV10-3 with TRBJ2-6; D call uncertain. From germline, CDR1 is ENHRY and CDR2 SYGVKD. V lost 3 bases and J lost 2, with 5 bases in between. This CDR3 is 14 amino acids long. CDR3 sequence: CAISEPAGANVLTF. Here the CDR3 DNA reads TGTGCCATCAGTGAACCAGCTGGGGCCAACGTCCTGACTTTC.